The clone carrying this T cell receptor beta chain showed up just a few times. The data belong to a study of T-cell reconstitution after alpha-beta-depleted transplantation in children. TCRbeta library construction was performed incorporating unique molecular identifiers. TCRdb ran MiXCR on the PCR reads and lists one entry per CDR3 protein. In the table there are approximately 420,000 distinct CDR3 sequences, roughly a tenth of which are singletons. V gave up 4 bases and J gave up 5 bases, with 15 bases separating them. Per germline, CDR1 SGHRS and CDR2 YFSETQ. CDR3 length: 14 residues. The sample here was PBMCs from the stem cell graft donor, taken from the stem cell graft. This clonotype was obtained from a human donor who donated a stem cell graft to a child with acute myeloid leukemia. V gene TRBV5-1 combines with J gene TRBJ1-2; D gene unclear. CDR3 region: CASSLTQGVYGYTF. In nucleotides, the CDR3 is TGCGCCAGCAGCCTGACCCAAGGTGTGTATGGCTACACCTTC.